This T cell receptor (beta chain) was captured in a study of blood T cell repertoires in COVID-19. Study at large: T cells, B-cell-depleted T cells, or PBMCs provided the cDNA or gDNA that served as material.

As originally analysed: By means of reference gene primer amplification, nucleated cell counts were estimated. Using immunoSEQ multiplex PCR, the repertoire was profiled, and TCRdb retains in-frame clones only, with some absent. From that table come the V and J calls and clone size; the DNA was used to work out D and trimming. The data hold roughly 300,000 clones, with around 84% observed a single time. Per germline, CDR1 SNHLY and CDR2 FYNNEI. The CDR3 is made up of 15 amino acids. V dropped 3 bases and J dropped 4; count of bases not matched to a gene: 4. Cohort allocation depended upon clinical history that participants reported.

The specimen sequenced was PBMCs or T cells enriched from blood (not recorded which). The V and J genes are TRBV2 and TRBJ2-1; 9 bases match TRBD1. The source of this sequence is a woman aged 45-65 years who had recovered from COVID-19. CDR3 DNA sequence: TGTGCCAGCAGTGATACAGGGGGCATATACAATGAGCAGTTCTTC. Translated, it gives CASSDTGGIYNEQFF.